This TCR beta chain was sequenced in a study of cytomegalovirus exposure and HLA in healthy donors. Study at large: Some 77 million unique TCRs from HLA-typed donors were held in an early release of data.

J gave up 7 bases and V 6 bases, and 14 bases lay outside the gene matches. The germline V gene encodes CDR1 SGHTA and CDR2 FQGNSA. The CDR3 extends over 16 amino acids. Of note for this clone: Its antigen is as yet unknown.

PCR used 60 Vbeta primers and 13 Jbeta primers. This table comes from immunoSEQ multiplex PCR, and its TCRdb copy is limited to in-frame clones, with some not included. The sample's table shows more than 90,000 clones. Whole-study results and caveats: With later analysis, a missense DCLRE1C variant became linked to TCR beta V- and J-gene trimming. By a later analysis, the bulk of CMV-associated TCR beta chains appeared HLA-restricted.

The chain couples TRBV7-2 to TRBJ2-2; 7 nucleotides agree with TRBD2. Sequenced input: PBMCs. The clonotype originates from a man between 25 and 39 years old in good health and CMV-seronegative. The CDR3 sequence is CASRPESSGAGGELFF. The CDR3 DNA is TGTGCCAGCAGGCCAGAGTCTAGCGGTGCGGGCGGGGAGCTGTTTTTT.